The 19 T cell receptor beta chains in this list originate from one sample, sequenced in a study of blood T cell repertoires in COVID-19. Data came from immunoSEQ multiplex PCR; TCRdb stores just in-frame clones and leaves some out. The sample has hundreds of thousands of clones; under 90% are singletons. The sequenced material came from peripheral blood. The receptors were sampled from a woman between 50 and 59 years old who had recovered from COVID-19.

The chain recombines TRBV4-2 with TRBJ2-5; D perhaps matches TRBD1 (5 bases). Looked up from germline, CDR1 is LGHNA and CDR2 is YNFKEQ. The CDR3 totals 15 residues. The V end was cut by 0 bases, the J end by 4 bases, with 12 bases between. The CDR3 region is CASSQDPGLGETQYF. Here the CDR3 DNA reads TGTGCCAGCAGCCAAGACCCAGGGTTGGGAGAGACCCAGTACTTC.

This chain links TRBV7-9 with TRBJ1-1; D is perhaps TRBD1 (6 bases). CDR1 SEHNR and CDR2 FQNEAQ come from the germline V gene (reference sequence). Trimming stripped 5 bases from V and 2 bases from J, with 18 bases between. The CDR3 contains 16 residues. The chain's CDR3 is CASSLGGLGGNTEAFF. In nucleotides, the CDR3 is TGTGCCAGCAGCCTCGGCGGGCTAGGGGGTAACACTGAAGCTTTCTTT.

The gene calls are TRBV28 and TRBJ2-7; TRBD2 matches at 12 bases. V gave up 8 bases and J gave up 1 base; unmatched junction bases: 6. This CDR3 comprises 15 residues. CDR1 and CDR2 from the germline V gene are MDHEN and SYDVKM. CDR3 coding DNA: TGTGCCAGCCGGCGGACTAGCGGGGTGTCCTACGAGCAGTACTTC. Amino acids: CASRRTSGVSYEQYF.

V is TRBV27 and J is TRBJ1-2, with TRBD1 identical over 7 bases. Germline V lookup: CDR1 MNHEY, CDR2 SMNVEV (reference sequence). The CDR3 is 17 amino acids. After removal of 6 bases from V and 8 bases from J, the junction contained 21 bases not matched to a gene. CDR3 DNA sequence: TGTGCCAGCAGACCAACGGGACAGTATGCCTCCACTAACGGCTACACCTTC. Its protein is CASRPTGQYASTNGYTF.

This rearrangement joins TRBV4-3 to TRBJ2-6; TRBD1 is a possible D gene (5 bases). This CDR3 comprises 15 residues. Germline CDR1 is LGHNA and CDR2 is YSLEER. V was pared by 6 bases and J by 4 bases, with 13 bases between. The CDR3 sequence: CASSPDSSGANVLTF. CDR3 bases: TGCGCCAGCAGTCCCGACAGCTCCGGGGCCAACGTCCTGACTTTC.

This rearrangement joins TRBV7-3 to TRBJ2-3; tentatively, D is TRBD1 (5 bases). The CDR3 is 17 residues long. Germline CDR1 is SGHTA and CDR2 is FQGTGA. Trimming pared 5 bases from V and 0 bases from J, leaving 18 bases between. DNA for the CDR3: TGTGCCAGCAGCGATGGCGGAAGGGGTACTAGCACAGATACGCAGTATTTT. Protein sequence: CASSDGGRGTSTDTQYF.

The chain has TRBV2 and TRBJ1-6, with 7 nucleotides matching TRBD1. Germline assignment: CDR1 SNHLY and CDR2 FYNNEI. V lost 7 bases to trimming and J lost 7 bases; unmatched junction nucleotides: 7. The length of the CDR3 is 14 residues. This chain's CDR3 is CASTQDRTNSPLHF. The CDR3 DNA sequence: TGTGCCAGCACTCAGGACAGGACGAATTCACCCCTCCACTTT.

This sequence joins TRBV7-2 and TRBJ2-3, with TRBD2 matching over 12 bases. With 4 bases clipped from V and 4 bases from J, the junction kept 9 bases outside the gene matches. CDR3 length equals 17 residues. The germline V gene has CDR1 SGHTA and CDR2 FQGNSA. The CDR3 protein is CASSWATSGSGADTQYF. DNA for the CDR3: TGTGCCAGCAGCTGGGCGACTAGCGGGAGCGGTGCAGATACGCAGTATTTT.

This rearrangement joins TRBV4-3 to TRBJ1-4, with unresolved D. The V end was cut by 0 bases, the J end by 0 bases, with 11 bases between. The CDR3 spans 17 residues. CDR1 is LGHNA, CDR2 YSLEER, per germline. Here the CDR3 reads CASSQETRAATNEKLFF. Here the CDR3 DNA reads TGCGCCAGCAGCCAAGAAACTAGGGCCGCAACTAATGAAAAACTGTTTTTT.

The CDR3 loop is CASREQGYNSPLHF. The CDR3 nucleotides are TGTGCCAGCAGGGAACAGGGCTATAATTCACCCCTCCACTTT. The chain joins TRBV3-1 (or the pseudogene TRBV3-2) to TRBJ1-6, with D possibly TRBD1 on 6 matching bases. The V gene lost 6 bases and the J gene lost 3 bases, with 9 bases spanning the gap. Germline loops: CDR1 LGHDT, CDR2 YNNKEL (reference sequence). CDR3 length: 14 amino acids.

This chain joins TRBV13 and TRBJ1-3; D unclear. V dropped 4 bases and J dropped 5 bases, with 15 bases sitting between them. The CDR3 spans 15 residues. Germline V gives CDR1 PRHDT, CDR2 FYEKMQ (reference sequence). CDR3 sequence: CASSYPFRDRNTIYF. CDR3 DNA: TGTGCCAGCAGCTACCCCTTCCGAGACAGAAACACCATATATTTT.

This chain links TRBV5-1 with TRBJ2-2; the D gene is possibly TRBD1 (5 bases). From germline, CDR1 is SGHRS and CDR2 YFSETQ. Trimming shortened V by 6 bases and J by 6 bases, and 12 bases separated the two germline ends. The CDR3 consists of 13 residues. CDR3: CASNQGGAGELFF. The CDR3 bases are TGCGCCAGCAACCAGGGTGGGGCCGGGGAGCTGTTTTTT.

The genes are TRBV30 and TRBJ2-7, with 7 bases identical to TRBD1. The V gene end was trimmed by 2 bases and the J gene end by 2 bases; junction bases not matched to a gene: 6. CDR3 size: 14 residues. Looked up from germline, CDR1 is GTSNPN and CDR2 is SVGIG (reference sequence). The CDR3: CAWSWAGGAYEQYF. The CDR3 nucleotides are TGTGCCTGGAGTTGGGCAGGGGGAGCCTACGAGCAGTACTTC.

The chain has TRBV7-9 and TRBJ1-6, with D unresolved. Germline CDR1 SEHNR, CDR2 FQNEAQ (reference sequence). V lost 1 base to trimming and J lost 13 bases, with 8 bases between them. CDR3 length equals 12 residues. CDR3 coding DNA: TGTGCCAGCAGCTTAGGACCGGGGCCCCTCCACTTT. Its translation is CASSLGPGPLHF.

V and J are TRBV9 and TRBJ1-2; TRBD1 matches 7 bases. The CDR3 runs 14 residues. V was pared by 4 bases and J by 2 bases, with 5 bases of the junction left unmatched. The V gene's germline CDR1 is SGDLS and CDR2 YYNGEE. The CDR3 loop is CASSSRGENYGYTF. In DNA, the CDR3 is TGTGCCAGCAGCAGCAGGGGGGAGAACTATGGCTACACCTTC.

This chain joins TRBV15 and TRBJ1-6; no clear D. Trimming removed 5 bases at V and 8 bases at J, with 10 bases between. CDR3 size: 13 residues. Germline CDR1 and CDR2: LNHNV and YYDKDF (reference sequence). The CDR3 loop reads CATSLILDSPLHF. DNA for the CDR3: TGTGCCACCAGCCTTATCCTTGATTCACCCCTCCACTTT.

This chain connects TRBV4-3 to TRBJ2-1, with 9 nucleotides matching TRBD2. Germline CDR1 LGHNA, CDR2 YSLEER. This CDR3 spans 14 amino acids. Unmatched junction bases numbered 4, after V lost 2 bases and J lost 8 bases. CDR3 bases: TGCGCCAGCAGCCAAAATAGCGGGAGTGATGAGCAGTTCTTC. Translation gives CASSQNSGSDEQFF.

This clone was picked up a small number of times. The gene calls are TRBV10-3 and TRBJ1-2; TRBD1 agrees at 9 bases. CDR3 length: 17 residues. After removal of 3 bases from V and 0 bases from J, the junction contained 8 bases not matched to a gene. Germline CDR1 ENHRY, CDR2 SYGVKD. The CDR3 nucleotides read TGTGCCATCAGTGATTCGGACAGGGGACTGACTAACTATGGCTACACCTTC. It codes for CAISDSDRGLTNYGYTF.

The CDR3 DNA sequence: TGTGCCAGCAGCCAAGGGACAGGGGATTCGTGCAATCAGCCCCAGCATTTT. Its translation is CASSQGTGDSCNQPQHF. This sequence joins TRBV3-1 (or the pseudogene TRBV3-2) and TRBJ1-5, with 9 nucleotides matching TRBD1. The CDR3 has 17 residues. The V gene end was trimmed by 1 base and the J gene end by 2 bases; junction bases not matched to a gene: 6. The germline gives CDR1 LGHDT, CDR2 YNNKEL (reference sequence).